Here is one T cell receptor beta chain with its context. What it binds is not known. As originally analysed: From ImmunoSEQ came sequences covering only the junction and carrying no quality scores, so filtering differed. Measured with immunoSEQ multiplex PCR; TCRdb has only the in-frame clones, and not every one. V, J and clone size are those of that table, while D and trimming were read from the DNA. The sample includes more than 400,000 clones, 90% to 97% of them seen just once. This sample is part of a study of shared clonotypes between healthy human individuals. Findings of the study overall: As a rule, naive subsets had a larger estimated richness than memory subsets. Shared across four donors were around 5% of the naive CD4 clonotypes. Non-shared clonotypes had lower generation probabilities than clonotypes shared by all four sorted-subset donors.

The origin of this receptor is a woman in her twenties or thirties in good health. The material sequenced was naive CD4+ T cells sorted from blood. Sample subset: CD45RA+ positively selected.

CDR3 bases: TGTGCCAGTAGTAATGGAAAAGCGGGAGGGCCTTTGGGCGCGGAGACCCAGTACTTC. This translates into CASSNGKAGGPLGAETQYF. The J gene is TRBJ2-5, the V gene TRBV19, with 10 bases that match TRBD2. The germline V gene has CDR1 LNHDA and CDR2 SQIVND (reference sequence). V dropped 4 bases and J dropped 5; count of bases not matched to a gene: 19. The CDR3 is made up of 19 amino acids.